The entry below describes one T cell receptor (beta chain). What it recognizes is unknown. Time point denoted: week 5, during vaccination. Topical imiquimod was applied with each vaccine dose, which held 300 ug of mutant IDH1 20-mer peptide. Germline loops: CDR1 SGHAT, CDR2 FQNNGV. This CDR3 comprises 15 residues. V shed 0 bases and J shed 7 bases, with 13 bases lying between them. This sample stems from a study of a mutant IDH1 vaccine in newly diagnosed glioma. Study-wide results and limits: Vaccine-induced immune responses occurred in 93.3% of patients.

TCRdb keeps only in-frame clones here, not all; method: immunoSEQ multiplex PCR. The sample yields around 25,000 clones, roughly 80% seen once. Sequencing was performed on PBMCs, taken from a glioma patient whose treatment included an IDH1 peptide vaccine. This receptor was taken from a man aged 35 to 55 with glioma. Some clones in this sample may be carry-over from other donors' samples. V gene TRBV11-2 combines with J gene TRBJ1-5, with D hard to call. This CDR3 reads CASSLDGTSRQPQHF. CDR3 nucleotide sequence: TGTGCCAGCAGCTTAGATGGAACTTCCCGGCAGCCCCAGCATTTT.